These T cell receptor beta chains were read from a single sample in a study of T cells in localized non-small cell lung cancer. Libraries were prepared by immunoSEQ multiplex PCR; TCRdb keeps only in-frame clonotypes and omits some of them. The sample lists more than 2,000 clones, roughly a quarter occurring once. Sample: normal lung tissue next to the tumor, taken before any cancer treatment. Source of these receptors: a male donor aged 60 or older with stage I lung adenocarcinoma. Each CDR3 is given with its conserved first and last residue. Each record gives: D gene, clone size, J gene, V gene, CDR3 protein, CDR3 DNA. A D gene is named only where the DNA matches it firmly. Expanded clones get a size class; other rows say once, few or many, or leave the size out.

NA	few	TRBJ1-1	TRBV19	CASSYGRNTEAFF	TGTGCCAGTAGTTACGGTCGGAACACTGAAGCTTTCTTT
NA	large	TRBJ1-1	TRBV11-3	CASSLDRGGVTEAFF	TGTGCCAGCAGCCTAGATCGGGGAGGTGTCACTGAAGCTTTCTTT
NA	few	TRBJ1-1	TRBV11-3	CASSLYVQNTEAFF	TGTGCCAGCAGCTTATACGTCCAAAACACTGAAGCTTTCTTT
TRBD1	few	TRBJ1-1	TRBV6-8	CASSYTGGSTEAFF	TGTGCCAGCAGTTACACAGGGGGGAGCACTGAAGCTTTCTTT
NA	NA	TRBJ2-7	TRBV30	CAWRREDYEQYF	TGTGCCTGGAGAAGGGAGGACTACGAGCAGTACTTC
NA	NA	TRBJ1-1	TRBV7-7	CASSGGQGMNTEAFF	TGTGCCAGCAGCGGGGGGCAGGGGATGAACACTGAAGCTTTCTTT
NA	few	TRBJ1-1	TRBV28	CASSSPPSWLGAFF	TGTGCCAGCAGTTCCCCCCCGAGTTGGTTGGGCGCTTTCTTT
NA	few	TRBJ2-3	TRBV30	CAWEPGFSTDTQYF	TGTGCCTGGGAACCGGGATTTAGCACAGATACGCAGTATTTT
NA	few	TRBJ2-5	TRBV11-3	CASSLGPTRETQYF	TGTGCCAGCAGCTTAGGGCCCACCCGGGAGACCCAGTACTTC
NA	once	TRBJ2-7	TRBV30	CAWGGLYEQYF	TGTGCCTGGGGGGGACTCTACGAGCAGTACTTC
TRBD2	NA	TRBJ2-3	TRBV19	CASSIGTSSADTQYF	TGTGCCAGTAGTATAGGGACTAGCAGTGCAGATACGCAGTATTTT
NA	NA	TRBJ2-5	TRBV11-3	CASSLGDMYSETQYF	TGTGCCAGCAGCTTGGGGGACATGTACTCGGAGACCCAGTACTTC
NA	NA	TRBJ1-3	TRBV6-8	CAISWQGPSSGNTIYF	TGTGCCATCAGTTGGCAGGGGCCGAGCTCTGGAAACACCATATATTTT
NA	few	TRBJ1-4	TRBV9	CASTKVFGRRDRLNEKLFF	TGTGCCAGCACCAAAGTCTTCGGACGGCGGGATCGCCTAAATGAAAAACTGTTTTTT
NA	NA	TRBJ1-2	TRBV5-1	CASSRSGVASGYGYTF	TGCGCCAGCAGTAGGTCGGGGGTGGCTTCTGGCTATGGCTACACCTTC
NA	few	TRBJ2-5	TRBV28	CASSLNGWQETQYF	TGTGCCAGCAGTTTGAATGGTTGGCAAGAGACCCAGTACTTC
NA	few	TRBJ2-1	TRBV30	CAWSVLRASYNEQFF	TGTGCCTGGAGTGTACTAAGGGCGTCCTACAATGAGCAGTTCTTC
NA	few	TRBJ1-6	TRBV2	CASAQDNSPLHF	TGTGCCAGCGCCCAAGATAATTCACCCCTCCACTTT
NA	NA	TRBJ1-1	TRBV30	CAWSVRGVHEAFF	TGTGCCTGGAGTGTCCGGGGGGTTCATGAAGCTTTCTTT
NA	few	TRBJ1-2	TRBV9	CASTQLGRWENGYTF	TGTGCCAGCACCCAGTTAGGCAGGTGGGAAAATGGCTACACCTTC
NA	few	TRBJ2-2	TRBV11-3	CASNLATNTGELFF	TGTGCCAGCAACCTGGCTACCAACACCGGGGAGCTGTTTTTT
TRBD1	NA	TRBJ1-2	TRBV23-1	CASRTGQGSYGYTF	TGCGCCAGCAGAACGGGACAGGGTTCTTATGGCTACACCTTC
NA	few	TRBJ2-1	TRBV11-3	CASSILDGYNEQFF	TGTGCCAGCAGCATACTGGACGGCTACAATGAGCAGTTCTTC
NA	few	TRBJ1-6	TRBV6-8	CASSGRDPYNSPLHF	TGTGCCAGCAGTGGACGGGATCCCTATAATTCACCCCTCCACTTT
NA	medium-sized	TRBJ1-1	TRBV4-1	CASSRDVDTEAFF	TGCGCCAGCAGCCGGGACGTCGACACTGAAGCTTTCTTT
NA	few	TRBJ2-6	TRBV28	CASSLVPSGANVLTF	TGTGCCAGCAGTTTAGTCCCCTCTGGGGCCAACGTCCTGACTTTC
TRBD1	NA	TRBJ2-1	TRBV11-3	CASSAGTGSYNEQFF	TGTGCCAGCAGCGCCGGGACAGGCTCCTACAATGAGCAGTTCTTC
TRBD1	NA	TRBJ1-2	TRBV18	CASSYSPGTGPYGYTF	TGTGCCAGCTCATACAGTCCCGGGACAGGACCCTATGGCTACACCTTC
NA	few	TRBJ1-2	TRBV18	CASSPGGKDGYTF	TGTGCCAGCTCACCAGGGGGCAAGGATGGCTACACCTTC
TRBD1	NA	TRBJ2-7	TRBV11-3	CASSWGTGTYEQYF	TGTGCCAGCAGCTGGGGGACAGGGACCTACGAGCAGTACTTC
NA	medium-sized	TRBJ1-4	TRBV11-3	CASSLGFGATNEKLFF	TGTGCCAGCAGCTTGGGATTTGGGGCAACTAATGAAAAACTGTTTTTT
NA	large	TRBJ1-1	TRBV18	CASSPPMRREAFF	TGTGCCAGCTCACCACCTATGCGAAGAGAAGCTTTCTTT
TRBD1	few	TRBJ1-6	TRBV6-7	CASSDRENSPLHF	TGTGCCAGCAGTGACAGGGAAAATTCACCCCTCCACTTT
NA	medium-sized	TRBJ1-1	TRBV15	CATSREGRAVEGGGEAFF	TGTGCCACCAGCAGAGAGGGCAGGGCCGTCGAGGGAGGAGGCGAAGCTTTCTTT
NA	NA	TRBJ1-6	TRBV5-1	CASSLGEEGSPLHF	TGCGCCAGCAGCTTAGGGGAAGAGGGTTCACCCCTCCACTTT
NA	few	TRBJ1-4	TRBV19	CASSLRRENEKLFF	TGTGCCAGTAGCCTGAGGCGGGAGAATGAAAAACTGTTTTTT
NA	NA	TRBJ2-3	TRBV29-1	CSVDRKATDTQYF	TGCAGCGTTGACCGGAAGGCCACAGATACGCAGTATTTT
NA	large	TRBJ1-5	TRBV19	CASRLTALGGSNQPQHF	TGTGCCAGTCGTCTGACAGCTCTTGGGGGTAGCAATCAGCCCCAGCATTTT
NA	few	TRBJ1-6	TRBV10-2	CASSEVGGADSPLHF	TGCGCCAGCAGTGAAGTAGGAGGGGCGGATTCACCCCTCCACTTT
NA	NA	TRBJ1-4	TRBV25-1	CASSEIRALNEKLFF	TGTGCCAGCAGTGAAATAAGGGCCTTAAATGAAAAACTGTTTTTT
NA	medium-sized	TRBJ1-5	TRBV11-3	CASSPPGRINQPQHF	TGTGCCAGCAGCCCACCTGGAAGGATCAATCAGCCCCAGCATTTT